These 21 T cell receptor beta chains originate from one sample sequenced in a study of CD8+ T cells in alopecia areata. RNA was extracted and reverse transcribed into cDNA as the sequencing template. Sequenced by immunoSEQ multiplex PCR; TCRdb stores in-frame clones only, minus some. The sample yields hundreds of thousands of clones, less than 80% seen once. The starting material was CD4+ T cells sorted from blood, obtained at week 0. These receptor sequences come from a human donor with alopecia areata.

This sequence joins TRBV5-6 and TRBJ1-5, with D unclear. Germline CDR1 reads SGHDT; CDR2 reads YYEEEE. The CDR3 extends over 16 amino acids. Trimming cost V 3 bases and J 3 bases, with 16 bases left between them. The CDR3 region is CASSSGSGFSNQPQHF. In DNA form, the CDR3 reads TGTGCCAGCAGCTCGGGATCCGGTTTTTCCAATCAGCCCCAGCATTTT.

The chain uses TRBV9 and TRBJ2-6, with D tentatively TRBD1 (5 bases). The germline V and J ends were trimmed by 2 bases and 0 bases, with 12 bases remaining between them. The CDR3 runs to 17 residues. Germline CDR1 is SGDLS and CDR2 is YYNGEE. This CDR3 reads CASSVQGRTSGANVLTF. The CDR3 region has the DNA TGTGCCAGCAGCGTTCAGGGTCGTACCTCTGGGGCCAACGTCCTGACTTTC.

The chain couples TRBV29-1 to TRBJ1-1; no clear D gene. The V gene lost 7 bases and the J gene lost 5 bases, with 17 bases spanning the gap. In germline, CDR1 is SQVTM, CDR2 ANQGSEA. The CDR3 is made up of 13 amino acids. CDR3 DNA: TGCAGCGCCTCGGACGGCGGGGTGACTGAAGCTTTCTTT. Its translation is CSASDGGVTEAFF.

The gene calls are TRBV6-1 and TRBJ1-2, with D unresolved. This CDR3 is 14 amino acids long. Germline CDR1 MNHNS, CDR2 SASEGT. The V end lost 1 base, the J end lost 6 bases, and 12 bases lay between the germline ends. The CDR3 reads CASSEGPFSDGYTF. The CDR3 bases are TGTGCCAGCAGTGAAGGACCGTTTAGCGATGGCTACACCTTC.

The rearrangement links TRBV5-4 to TRBJ2-2; possible D gene TRBD1, 6 bases. CDR1 SGHNT and CDR2 YYREEE come from the germline V gene (reference sequence). Trimming removed 0 bases at V and 1 base at J, with 10 bases between. CDR3 length: 16 amino acids. CDR3 coding DNA: TGTGCCAGCAGCTTGGTATTAGGGGGGAACACCGGGGAGCTGTTTTTT. It codes for CASSLVLGGNTGELFF. Complete variable domain (other parts from reference TRBV5-4 and TRBJ2-2): ETGVTQSPTHLIKTRGQQVTLRCSSQSGHNTVSWYQQALGQGPQFIFQYYREEENGRGNFPPRFSGLQFPNYSSELNVNALELDDSALYLCASSLVLGGNTGELFFGEGSRLTVL.

The chain employs TRBV5-1 and TRBJ2-4; 9 nucleotides match TRBD1. CDR3 length: 16 residues. From germline, CDR1 is SGHRS and CDR2 YFSETQ. V shed 0 bases and J 2 bases; nucleotides not matched to a gene: 3. The CDR3 region has the DNA TGCGCCAGCAGCTTGGAACAGGGGGCGACCAAAAACATTCAGTACTTC. Its protein product is CASSLEQGATKNIQYF.

The chain recombines TRBV30 with TRBJ2-2; possible D gene TRBD1, 5 bases. V lost 2 bases and J 11 bases, leaving 15 bases between the germline ends. Germline assignment: CDR1 GTSNPN and CDR2 SVGIG (reference sequence). The CDR3 is made up of 13 amino acids. The CDR3 loop reads CAWSSAGPLELFF. CDR3 in DNA: TGTGCCTGGAGTTCGGCAGGGCCCCTAGAGCTGTTTTTT.

The chain uses TRBV9 and TRBJ2-3; D ambiguous. Germline V gives CDR1 SGDLS, CDR2 YYNGEE. V was trimmed by 0 bases and J by 5 bases, leaving 1 base between them. The CDR3 is made up of 11 amino acids. CDR3: CASSVEDTQYF. The CDR3 DNA is TGTGCCAGCAGCGTAGAAGATACGCAGTATTTT. The entire variable domain, with the rest obtained from reference TRBV9 and TRBJ2-3, is as follows: DSGVTQTPKHLITATGQRVTLRCSPRSGDLSVYWYQQSLDQGLQFLIQYYNGEERAKGNILERFSAQQFPDLHSELNLSSLELGDSALYFCASSVEDTQYFGPGTRLTVL.

CDR3: CASSGGQGRLEPQHF. The CDR3 nucleotides are TGTGCCAGCAGCGGGGGACAGGGAAGGTTAGAGCCCCAGCATTTT. The chain joins TRBV7-2 to TRBJ1-5; TRBD1 matches 9 bases. The V gene end was trimmed by 5 bases and the J gene end by 8 bases; junction bases not matched to a gene: 10. Germline-derived CDR1 and CDR2 are SGHTA and FQGNSA. The CDR3 is made up of 15 amino acids.

The chain links TRBV7-9 to TRBJ1-2, with D perhaps TRBD1 (6 bases). V shed 5 bases and J shed 4 bases, with 14 bases lying between them. Germline V gene data show CDR1 as SEHNR and CDR2 as FQNEAQ (reference sequence). This CDR3 region has 14 residues. CDR3: CASSAIGGPYGYTF. CDR3 DNA sequence: TGTGCCAGCAGCGCCATTGGGGGCCCCTATGGCTACACCTTC.

V gene TRBV29-1 combines with J gene TRBJ2-6, with D tentatively TRBD1 (5 bases). Per the germline V gene, CDR1 is SQVTM and CDR2 is ANQGSEA. The CDR3 runs to 14 residues. Trimming pared 2 bases from V and 2 bases from J, leaving 7 bases between. The CDR3 sequence: CSVETGTGANVLTF. In DNA, the CDR3 is TGCAGCGTTGAAACAGGAACTGGGGCCAACGTCCTGACTTTC.

This chain uses TRBV6-1 with TRBJ2-7; no reliable D call. This CDR3 has 15 amino acids. Trimming pared 5 bases from V and 0 bases from J, leaving 14 bases between. The germline CDR1 and CDR2 sequences are MNHNS and SASEGT. The CDR3 DNA is TGTGCCAGCAGTTTGGGCAGGCTCCGCTCCTACGAGCAGTACTTC. Its translation: CASSLGRLRSYEQYF.

The rearrangement uses TRBV27 and TRBJ1-6; D call uncertain. Trimming removed 0 bases at V and 12 bases at J, with 9 bases between. CDR3 length equals 13 residues. Germline CDR1 and CDR2: MNHEY and SMNVEV (reference sequence). The CDR3 region is CASSLSSWIPLHF. The CDR3 DNA follows: TGTGCCAGCAGTTTATCCAGTTGGATACCCCTCCACTTT.

The chain couples TRBV2 to TRBJ2-7; D could derive from TRBD1 or TRBD2 (5 bases each). The CDR3 totals 15 residues. Germline assignment: CDR1 SNHLY and CDR2 FYNNEI. V was clipped by 5 bases and J by 0 bases, with 14 bases between them. The CDR3 nucleotides read TGTGCCAGCAGTACTCCGGGACGGGACTCCTACGAGCAGTACTTC. It codes for CASSTPGRDSYEQYF.

The genes are TRBV30 and TRBJ2-2, with 10 positions matching TRBD1. Germline lookup yields CDR1 GTSNPN and CDR2 SVGIG (reference sequence). The length of the CDR3 is 13 residues. Trimming cost V 7 bases and J 6 bases; bases outside gene matches: 5. CDR3 sequence: CASRDRGAGELFF. Here the CDR3 DNA reads TGTGCCTCCCGGGACAGGGGTGCCGGGGAGCTGTTTTTT.

The chain is built from TRBV7-2 and TRBJ2-3; TRBD1 is a possible D gene (6 bases). Germline CDR1 reads SGHTA; CDR2 reads FQGNSA. This CDR3 contains 13 residues. V was shortened by 5 bases and J by 10 bases, with 16 bases between the two germline ends. CDR3 amino acids: CASSLPQGWPQYF. In DNA, the CDR3 is TGTGCCAGCAGCCTACCACAGGGTTGGCCGCAGTATTTT.

This clone has a handful of counts. This chain uses TRBV11-2 with TRBJ1-1; D is unresolved. V lost 6 bases and J lost 1, with 6 bases in between. The germline V gene encodes CDR1 SGHAT and CDR2 FQNNGV. The CDR3 is 12 residues long. The CDR3 coding sequence is TGTGCCAGCAGACACCAGAACACTGAAGCTTTCTTT. Protein product: CASRHQNTEAFF.

The chain links TRBV30 to TRBJ2-2; D call uncertain. Germline loops: CDR1 GTSNPN, CDR2 SVGIG (reference sequence). V was cut by 2 bases and J by 4 bases, with 2 bases left in between. CDR3 length equals 11 residues. CDR3 sequence (DNA): TGTGCCTGGAGTATCACCGGGGAGCTGTTTTTT. It specifies CAWSITGELFF.

The chain joins TRBV18 to TRBJ2-2; maybe TRBD1 (6 bases). The V gene lost 6 bases and the J gene lost 7 bases, with 18 bases spanning the gap. This CDR3 spans 15 amino acids. The V gene's germline CDR1 is KGHSH and CDR2 LQKENI. The CDR3 DNA follows: TGTGCCAGCTCCCTCACAGGGTCGGAAGTCGGGGAGCTGTTTTTT. This gives the protein CASSLTGSEVGELFF. Together with reference TRBV18 and TRBJ2-2, the CDR3 gives the full variable domain: NAGVMQNPRHLVRRRGQEARLRCSPMKGHSHVYWYRQLPEEGLKFMVYLQKENIIDESGMPKERFSAEFPKEGPSILRIQQVVRGDSAAYFCASSLTGSEVGELFFGEGSRLTVL.

The chain employs TRBV6-5 and TRBJ2-5; TRBD2 might be the D (7 bases). The CDR3 consists of 15 residues. Germline values: CDR1 MNHEY, CDR2 SVGAGI. Trimming shortened V by 0 bases and J by 4 bases, and 12 bases separated the two germline ends. The CDR3 protein is CASSYSGGGLETQYF. Written as DNA, the CDR3 is TGTGCCAGCAGTTACTCAGGGGGGGGGTTAGAGACCCAGTACTTC.

V and J are TRBV15 and TRBJ1-1; D is ambiguous. V was trimmed by 4 bases and J by 4 bases, leaving 10 bases between them. CDR3 size: 13 residues. Germline CDR1 LNHNV, CDR2 YYDKDF (reference sequence). The CDR3 loop is CATSTRTVTEAFF. The CDR3 nucleotides are TGTGCCACCAGCACCCGGACCGTCACTGAAGCTTTCTTT.